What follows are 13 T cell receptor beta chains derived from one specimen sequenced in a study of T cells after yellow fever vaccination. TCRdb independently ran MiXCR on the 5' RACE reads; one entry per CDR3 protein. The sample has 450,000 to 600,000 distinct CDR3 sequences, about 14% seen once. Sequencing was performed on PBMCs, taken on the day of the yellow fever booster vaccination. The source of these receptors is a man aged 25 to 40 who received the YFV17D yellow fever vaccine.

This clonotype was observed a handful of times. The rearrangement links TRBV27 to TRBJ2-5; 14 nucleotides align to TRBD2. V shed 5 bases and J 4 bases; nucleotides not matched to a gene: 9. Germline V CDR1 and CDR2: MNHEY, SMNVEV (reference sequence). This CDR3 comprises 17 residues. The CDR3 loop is CASSHSPGTSGRETQYF. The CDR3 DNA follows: TGTGCCAGCAGTCATAGCCCCGGGACTAGCGGGAGAGAGACCCAGTACTTC.

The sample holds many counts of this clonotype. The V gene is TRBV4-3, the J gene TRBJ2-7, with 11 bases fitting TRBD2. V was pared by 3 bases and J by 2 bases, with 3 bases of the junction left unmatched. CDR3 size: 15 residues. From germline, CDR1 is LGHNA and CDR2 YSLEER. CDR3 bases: TGCGCCAGCAGCCAGACTAGCGGGACTCCCTACGAGCAGTACTTC. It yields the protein CASSQTSGTPYEQYF.

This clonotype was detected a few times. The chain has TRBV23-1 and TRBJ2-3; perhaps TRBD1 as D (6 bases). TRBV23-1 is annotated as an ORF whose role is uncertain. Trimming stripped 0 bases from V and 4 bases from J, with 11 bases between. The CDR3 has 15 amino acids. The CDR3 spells CASSQSAGAPDTQYF. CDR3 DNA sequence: TGCGCCAGCAGTCAATCGGCAGGGGCCCCAGATACGCAGTATTTT.

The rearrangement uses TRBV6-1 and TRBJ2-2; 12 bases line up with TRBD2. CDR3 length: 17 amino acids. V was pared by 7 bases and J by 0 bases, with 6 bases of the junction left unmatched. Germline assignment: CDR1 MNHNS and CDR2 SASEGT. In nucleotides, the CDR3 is TGTGCCAGCAAGAGGCTAGCGGGAGGGCCGAACACCGGGGAGCTGTTTTTT. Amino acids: CASKRLAGGPNTGELFF.

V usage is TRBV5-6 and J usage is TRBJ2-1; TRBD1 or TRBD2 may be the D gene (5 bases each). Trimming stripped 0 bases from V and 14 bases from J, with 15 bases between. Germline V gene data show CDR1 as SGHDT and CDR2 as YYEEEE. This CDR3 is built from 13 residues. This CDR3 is CASSLAEGTRKFF. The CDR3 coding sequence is TGTGCCAGCAGCTTGGCCGAAGGGACCAGAAAGTTCTTC. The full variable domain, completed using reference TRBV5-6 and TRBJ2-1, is DAGVTQSPTHLIKTRGQQVTLRCSPKSGHDTVSWYQQALGQGPQFIFQYYEEEERQRGNFPDRFSGHQFPNYSSELNVNALLLGDSALYLCASSLAEGTRKFFGPGTRLTVL.

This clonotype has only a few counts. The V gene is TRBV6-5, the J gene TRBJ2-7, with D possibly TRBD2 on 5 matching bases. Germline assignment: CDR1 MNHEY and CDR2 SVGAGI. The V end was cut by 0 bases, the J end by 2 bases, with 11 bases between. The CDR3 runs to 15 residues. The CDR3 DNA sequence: TGTGCCAGCAGTTACTCCGCCGAGGAGGCCTACGAGCAGTACTTC. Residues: CASSYSAEEAYEQYF.

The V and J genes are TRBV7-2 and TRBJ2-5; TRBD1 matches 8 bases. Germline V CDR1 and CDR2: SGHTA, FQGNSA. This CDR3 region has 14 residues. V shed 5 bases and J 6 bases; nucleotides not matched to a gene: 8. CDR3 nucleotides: TGTGCCAGCAGCATGACAGGGGAGTCGAAGACCCAGTACTTC. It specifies CASSMTGESKTQYF.

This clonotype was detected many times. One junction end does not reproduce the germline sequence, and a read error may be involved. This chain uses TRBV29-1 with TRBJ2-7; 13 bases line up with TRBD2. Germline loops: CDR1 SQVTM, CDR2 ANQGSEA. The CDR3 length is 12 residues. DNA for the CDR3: TGCAGCGTTGGGACTAGCGGGAGTATAATTGACTTC. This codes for CSVGTSGSIIDF.

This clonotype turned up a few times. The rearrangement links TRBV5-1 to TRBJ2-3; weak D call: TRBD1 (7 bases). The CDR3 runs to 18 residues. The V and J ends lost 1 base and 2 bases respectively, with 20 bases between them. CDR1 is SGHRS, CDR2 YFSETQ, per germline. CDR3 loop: CASSLKSGGGLATDTQYF. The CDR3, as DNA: TGCGCCAGCAGCTTGAAAAGCGGAGGGGGCCTAGCCACAGATACGCAGTATTTT.

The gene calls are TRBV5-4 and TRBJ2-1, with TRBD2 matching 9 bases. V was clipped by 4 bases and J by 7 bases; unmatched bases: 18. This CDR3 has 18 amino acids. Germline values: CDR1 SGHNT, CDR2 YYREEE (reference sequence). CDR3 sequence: CASSGRGRAGTRSNEQFF. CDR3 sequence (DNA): TGTGCCAGCAGCGGTCGCGGGAGGGCCGGTACACGGTCGAATGAGCAGTTCTTC.

The CDR3 loop is CASMKSRPTQETQYF. The CDR3 nucleotides read TGCGCCAGCATGAAGAGCAGACCGACCCAAGAGACCCAGTACTTC. The gene calls are TRBV5-1 and TRBJ2-5; D gene unclear. The CDR3 totals 15 residues. Germline V gives CDR1 SGHRS, CDR2 YFSETQ. The germline V and J ends were trimmed by 6 bases and 1 base, with 16 bases remaining between them.

This chain's CDR3 is CASSFQAPEQFF. The CDR3 coding sequence is TGTGCCAGCAGCTTCCAAGCGCCTGAGCAGTTCTTC. The chain recombines TRBV5-4 with TRBJ2-1; D is unresolved. Germline CDR1 and CDR2: SGHNT and YYREEE (reference sequence). Trimming cost V 2 bases and J 9 bases, with 9 bases left between them. CDR3 length: 12 residues.

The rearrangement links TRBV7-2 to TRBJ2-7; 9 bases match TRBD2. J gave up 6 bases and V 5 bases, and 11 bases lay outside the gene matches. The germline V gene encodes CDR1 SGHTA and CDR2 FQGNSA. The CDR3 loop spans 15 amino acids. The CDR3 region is CASSLVAGDLSEQYF. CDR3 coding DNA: TGTGCCAGCAGCCTAGTAGCGGGAGATCTGTCCGAGCAGTACTTC.